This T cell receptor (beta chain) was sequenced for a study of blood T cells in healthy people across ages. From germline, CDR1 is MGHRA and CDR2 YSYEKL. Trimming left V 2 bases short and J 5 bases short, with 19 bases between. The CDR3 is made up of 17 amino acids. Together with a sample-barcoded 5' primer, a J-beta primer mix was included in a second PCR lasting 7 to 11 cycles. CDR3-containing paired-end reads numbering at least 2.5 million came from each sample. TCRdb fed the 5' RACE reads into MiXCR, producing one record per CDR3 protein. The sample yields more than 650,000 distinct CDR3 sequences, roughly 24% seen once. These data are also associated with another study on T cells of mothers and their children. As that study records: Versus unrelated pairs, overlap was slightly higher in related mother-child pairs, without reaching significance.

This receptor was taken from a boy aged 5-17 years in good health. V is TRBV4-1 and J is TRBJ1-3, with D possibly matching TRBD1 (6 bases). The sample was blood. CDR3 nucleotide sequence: TGCGCCAGCAGCCAACGGCAGGGGATGGGTTCCAGAAACACCATATATTTT. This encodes CASSQRQGMGSRNTIYF.